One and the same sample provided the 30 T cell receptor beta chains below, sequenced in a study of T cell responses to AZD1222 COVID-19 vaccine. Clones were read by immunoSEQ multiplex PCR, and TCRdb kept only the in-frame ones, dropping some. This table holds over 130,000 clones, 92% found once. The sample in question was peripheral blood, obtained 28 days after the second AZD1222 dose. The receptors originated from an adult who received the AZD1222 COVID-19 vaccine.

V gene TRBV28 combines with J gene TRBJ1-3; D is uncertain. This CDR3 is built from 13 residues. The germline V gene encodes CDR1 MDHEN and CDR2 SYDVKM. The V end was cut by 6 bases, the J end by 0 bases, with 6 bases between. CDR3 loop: CASSSLSGNTIYF. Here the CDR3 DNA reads TGTGCCAGCAGCTCTCTCTCTGGAAACACCATATATTTT. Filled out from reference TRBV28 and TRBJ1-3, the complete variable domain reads DVKVTQSSRYLVKRTGEKVFLECVQDMDHENMFWYRQDPGLGLRLIYFSYDVKMKEKGDIPEGYSVSREKKERFSLILESASTNQTSMYLCASSSLSGNTIYFGEGSWLTVV.

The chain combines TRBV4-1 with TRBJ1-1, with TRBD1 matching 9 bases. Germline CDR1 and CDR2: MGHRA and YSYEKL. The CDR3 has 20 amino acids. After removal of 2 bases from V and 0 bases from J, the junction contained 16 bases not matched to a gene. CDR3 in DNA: TGCGCCAGCAGCCAAACATACCGGGACAGGGAAGCTGGCCTGAACACTGAAGCTTTCTTT. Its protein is CASSQTYRDREAGLNTEAFF.

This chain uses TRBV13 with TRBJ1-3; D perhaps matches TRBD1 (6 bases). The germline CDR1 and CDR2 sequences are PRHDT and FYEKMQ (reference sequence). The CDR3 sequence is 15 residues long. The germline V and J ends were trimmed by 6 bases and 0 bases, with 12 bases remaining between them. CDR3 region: CASSSGQFSGNTIYF. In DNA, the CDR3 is TGTGCCAGCAGTTCTGGACAGTTCTCTGGAAACACCATATATTTT.

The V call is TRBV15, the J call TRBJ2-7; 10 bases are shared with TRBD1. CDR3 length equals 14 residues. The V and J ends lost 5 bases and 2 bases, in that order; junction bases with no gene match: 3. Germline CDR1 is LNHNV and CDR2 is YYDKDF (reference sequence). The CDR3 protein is CATSRGQGAYEQYF. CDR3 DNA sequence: TGTGCCACCAGCCGCGGACAGGGGGCCTACGAGCAGTACTTC.

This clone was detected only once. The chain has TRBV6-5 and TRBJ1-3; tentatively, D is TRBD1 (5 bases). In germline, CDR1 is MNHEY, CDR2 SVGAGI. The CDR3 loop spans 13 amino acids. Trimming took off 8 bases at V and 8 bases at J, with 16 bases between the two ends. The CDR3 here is CASRDSGVHTIYF. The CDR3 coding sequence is TGTGCCAGCCGGGACTCCGGGGTGCACACCATATATTTT.

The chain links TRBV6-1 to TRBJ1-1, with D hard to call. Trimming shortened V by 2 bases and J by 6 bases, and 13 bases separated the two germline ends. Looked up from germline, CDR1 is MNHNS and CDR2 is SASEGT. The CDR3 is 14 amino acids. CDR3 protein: CASSEFEGWAEAFF. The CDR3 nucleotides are TGTGCCAGCAGTGAATTCGAGGGATGGGCTGAAGCTTTCTTT.

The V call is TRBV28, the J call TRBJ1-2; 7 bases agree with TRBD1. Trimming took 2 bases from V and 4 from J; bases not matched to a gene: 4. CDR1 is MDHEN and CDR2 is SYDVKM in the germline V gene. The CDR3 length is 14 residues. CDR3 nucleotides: TGTGCCAGCAGTTTAAGGGGGCGCGGCTATGGCTACACCTTC. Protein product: CASSLRGRGYGYTF.

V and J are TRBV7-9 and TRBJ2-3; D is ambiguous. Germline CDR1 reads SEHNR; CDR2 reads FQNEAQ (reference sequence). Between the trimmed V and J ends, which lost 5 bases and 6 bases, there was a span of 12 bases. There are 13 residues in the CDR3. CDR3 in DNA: TGTGCCAGCAGCCCCCATACTCCGGATACGCAGTATTTT. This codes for CASSPHTPDTQYF.

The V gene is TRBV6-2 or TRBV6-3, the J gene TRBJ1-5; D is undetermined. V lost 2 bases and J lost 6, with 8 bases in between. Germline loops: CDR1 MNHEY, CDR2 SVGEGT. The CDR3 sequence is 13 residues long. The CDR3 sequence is CASSYGPGQPQHF. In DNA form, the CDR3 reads TGTGCCAGCAGTTACGGGCCAGGTCAGCCCCAGCATTTT.

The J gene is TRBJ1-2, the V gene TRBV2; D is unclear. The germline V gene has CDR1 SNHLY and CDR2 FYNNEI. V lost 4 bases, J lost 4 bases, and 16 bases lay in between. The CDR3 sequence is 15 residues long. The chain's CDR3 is CASSATLGPRYGYTF. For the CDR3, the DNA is TGTGCCAGCAGTGCAACCCTTGGACCCCGCTATGGCTACACCTTC.

CDR3 bases: TGTGCCTGGACCCGCGAGTATAATTCACCCCTCCACTTT. Amino acid sequence: CAWTREYNSPLHF. The rearrangement uses TRBV30 and TRBJ1-6; no reliable D call. Trimming left V 4 bases short and J 4 bases short, with 8 bases between. Germline-derived CDR1 and CDR2 are GTSNPN and SVGIG (reference sequence). The CDR3 is 13 residues long.

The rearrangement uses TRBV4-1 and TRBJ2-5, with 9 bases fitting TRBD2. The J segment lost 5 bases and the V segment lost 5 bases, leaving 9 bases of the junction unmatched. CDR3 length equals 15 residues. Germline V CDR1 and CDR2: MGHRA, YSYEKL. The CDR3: CASSSLAGRWETQYF. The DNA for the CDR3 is TGCGCCAGCAGCTCCCTAGCGGGGAGATGGGAGACCCAGTACTTC.

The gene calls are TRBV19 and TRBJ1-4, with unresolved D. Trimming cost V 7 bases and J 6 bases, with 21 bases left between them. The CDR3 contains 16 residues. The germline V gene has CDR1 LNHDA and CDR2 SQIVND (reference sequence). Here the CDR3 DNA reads TGTGCCAGTAAGAATCTTTTCGCCTCCGGTGATGAAAAACTGTTTTTT. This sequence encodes CASKNLFASGDEKLFF.

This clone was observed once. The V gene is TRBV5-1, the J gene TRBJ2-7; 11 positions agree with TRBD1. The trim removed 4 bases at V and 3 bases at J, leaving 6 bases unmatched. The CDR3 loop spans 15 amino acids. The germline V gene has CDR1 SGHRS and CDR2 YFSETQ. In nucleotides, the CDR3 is TGCGCCAGCAGCCTCACCGGGACAGGGGGCTACGAGCAGTACTTC. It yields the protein CASSLTGTGGYEQYF.

The CDR3 DNA follows: TGTGCCAGCAGCCGTACCAGGGTAAGGTCGTACAATGAGCAGTTCTTC. Translated, it gives CASSRTRVRSYNEQFF. The chain recombines TRBV6-2 or TRBV6-3 with TRBJ2-1; tentative D call: TRBD1 (5 bases). V was trimmed by 6 bases and J by 4 bases, leaving 19 bases between them. The CDR3 runs 16 residues. Per germline, CDR1 MNHEY and CDR2 SVGEGT.

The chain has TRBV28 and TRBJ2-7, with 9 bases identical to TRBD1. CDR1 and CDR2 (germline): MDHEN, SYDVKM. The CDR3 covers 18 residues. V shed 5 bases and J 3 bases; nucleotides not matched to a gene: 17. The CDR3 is CASSGDRDRGRPFYEQYF. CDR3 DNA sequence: TGTGCCAGCAGTGGGGACAGGGATCGGGGGAGGCCCTTCTACGAGCAGTACTTC. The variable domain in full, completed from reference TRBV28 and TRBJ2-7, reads DVKVTQSSRYLVKRTGEKVFLECVQDMDHENMFWYRQDPGLGLRLIYFSYDVKMKEKGDIPEGYSVSREKKERFSLILESASTNQTSMYLCASSGDRDRGRPFYEQYFGPGTRLTVT.

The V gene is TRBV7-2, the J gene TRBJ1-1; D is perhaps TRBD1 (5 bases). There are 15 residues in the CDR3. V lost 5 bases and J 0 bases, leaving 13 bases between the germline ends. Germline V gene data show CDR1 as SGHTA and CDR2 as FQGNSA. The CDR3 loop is CASSTNRYMNTEAFF. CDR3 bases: TGTGCCAGCAGCACGAACAGGTACATGAACACTGAAGCTTTCTTT.

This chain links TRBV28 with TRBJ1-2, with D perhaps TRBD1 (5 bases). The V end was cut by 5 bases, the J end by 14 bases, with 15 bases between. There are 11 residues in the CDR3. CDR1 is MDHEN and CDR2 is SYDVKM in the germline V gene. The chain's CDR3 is CASSRGFPGTF. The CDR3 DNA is TGTGCCAGCAGTCGGGGCTTCCCGGGGACCTTC.

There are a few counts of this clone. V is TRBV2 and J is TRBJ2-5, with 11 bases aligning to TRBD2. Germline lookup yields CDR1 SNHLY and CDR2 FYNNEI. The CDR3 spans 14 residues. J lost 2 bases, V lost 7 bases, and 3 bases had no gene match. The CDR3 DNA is TGTGCCAGCACGGGACTAGCGGTTCAAGAGACCCAGTACTTC. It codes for CASTGLAVQETQYF.

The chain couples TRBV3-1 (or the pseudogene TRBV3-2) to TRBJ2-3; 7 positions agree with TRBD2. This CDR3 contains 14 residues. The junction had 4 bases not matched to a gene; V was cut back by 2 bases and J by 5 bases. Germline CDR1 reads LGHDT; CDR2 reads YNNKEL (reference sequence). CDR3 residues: CASSQRTSEDTQYF. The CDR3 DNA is TGTGCCAGCAGCCAAAGGACTAGTGAAGATACGCAGTATTTT.

The CDR3 loop is CASSVGAGRSGELFF. The DNA for the CDR3 is TGTGCCAGCAGCGTAGGTGCAGGGCGGTCCGGGGAGCTGTTTTTT. The chain is built from TRBV9 and TRBJ2-2; TRBD1 is a possible D gene (5 bases). V lost 0 bases and J lost 6, with 12 bases in between. The CDR3 is made up of 15 amino acids. The germline V gene encodes CDR1 SGDLS and CDR2 YYNGEE.

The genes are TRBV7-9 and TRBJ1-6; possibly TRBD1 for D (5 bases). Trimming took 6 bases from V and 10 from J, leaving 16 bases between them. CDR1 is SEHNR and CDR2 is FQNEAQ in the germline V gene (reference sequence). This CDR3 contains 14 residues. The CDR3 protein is CASRSPGVESPLHF. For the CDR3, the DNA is TGTGCCAGCAGAAGCCCGGGGGTCGAGTCACCCCTCCACTTT.

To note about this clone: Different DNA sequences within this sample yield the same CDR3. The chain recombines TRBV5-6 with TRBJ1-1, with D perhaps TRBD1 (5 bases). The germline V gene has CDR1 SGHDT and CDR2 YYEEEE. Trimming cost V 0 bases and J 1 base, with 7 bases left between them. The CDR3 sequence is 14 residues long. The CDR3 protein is CASSLVGGNTEAFF. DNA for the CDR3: TGTGCCAGCAGCTTGGTTGGGGGGAACACTGAAGCTTTCTTT.

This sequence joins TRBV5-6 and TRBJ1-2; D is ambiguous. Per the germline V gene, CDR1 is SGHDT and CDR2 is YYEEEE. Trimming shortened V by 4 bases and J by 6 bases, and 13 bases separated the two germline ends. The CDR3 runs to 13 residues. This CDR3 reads CASSRTSSHGYTF. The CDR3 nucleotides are TGTGCCAGCAGCCGAACTTCCTCGCATGGCTACACCTTC. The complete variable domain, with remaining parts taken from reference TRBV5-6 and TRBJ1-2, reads DAGVTQSPTHLIKTRGQQVTLRCSPKSGHDTVSWYQQALGQGPQFIFQYYEEEERQRGNFPDRFSGHQFPNYSSELNVNALLLGDSALYLCASSRTSSHGYTFGSGTRLTVV.

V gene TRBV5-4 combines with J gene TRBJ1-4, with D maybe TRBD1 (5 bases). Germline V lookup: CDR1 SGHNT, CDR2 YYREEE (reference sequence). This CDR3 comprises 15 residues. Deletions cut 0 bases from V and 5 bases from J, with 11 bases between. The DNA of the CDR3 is TGTGCCAGCAGCTTGGAGGGGCGAGCGAATGAAAAACTGTTTTTT. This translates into CASSLEGRANEKLFF.

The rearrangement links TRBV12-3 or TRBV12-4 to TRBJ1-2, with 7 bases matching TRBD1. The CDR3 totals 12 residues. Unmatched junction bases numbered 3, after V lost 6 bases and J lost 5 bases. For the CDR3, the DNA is TGTGCCAGCAGCGGACAGGCATATGGCTACACCTTC. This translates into CASSGQAYGYTF.

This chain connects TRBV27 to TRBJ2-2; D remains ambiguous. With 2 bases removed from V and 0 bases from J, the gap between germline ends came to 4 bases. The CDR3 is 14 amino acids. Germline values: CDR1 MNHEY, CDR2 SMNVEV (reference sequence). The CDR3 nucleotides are TGTGCCAGCAGTTTAAACGCGAACACCGGGGAGCTGTTTTTT. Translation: CASSLNANTGELFF.

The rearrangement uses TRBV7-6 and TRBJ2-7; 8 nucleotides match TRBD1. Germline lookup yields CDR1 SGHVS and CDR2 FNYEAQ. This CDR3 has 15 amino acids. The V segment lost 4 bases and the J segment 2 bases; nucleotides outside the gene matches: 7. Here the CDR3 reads CASSSTDRGPYEQYF. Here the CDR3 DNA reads TGTGCCAGCAGCTCCACCGACAGGGGTCCCTACGAGCAGTACTTC.

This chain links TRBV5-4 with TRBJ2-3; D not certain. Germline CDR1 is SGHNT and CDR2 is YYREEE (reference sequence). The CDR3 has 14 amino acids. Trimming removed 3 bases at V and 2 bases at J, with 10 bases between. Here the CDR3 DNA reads TGTGCCAGCAGCTCGTCTTTCGACACAGATACGCAGTATTTT. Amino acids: CASSSSFDTDTQYF.

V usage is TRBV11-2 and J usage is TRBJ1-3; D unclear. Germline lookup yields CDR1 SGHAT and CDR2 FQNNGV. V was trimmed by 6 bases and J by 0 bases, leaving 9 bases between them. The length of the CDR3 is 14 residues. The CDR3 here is CASSTTDSGNTIYF. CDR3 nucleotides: TGTGCCAGCAGTACGACCGACTCTGGAAACACCATATATTTT.